These 16 T cell receptor beta chains were all obtained from the same sample, sequenced in a study of blood T cell repertoires in COVID-19. Profiling relied on immunoSEQ multiplex PCR, and the TCRdb table lists in-frame clones only, not all of them. The sample holds some 180,000 clones, around 79% seen once. The sample was peripheral blood. The receptor source for this set is a woman in her thirties or forties with COVID-19, enrolled during active disease.

The rearrangement joins TRBV2 to TRBJ1-4; a weak D match, TRBD1 (5 bases). The CDR3 loop spans 15 amino acids. V lost 6 bases to trimming and J lost 0 bases, with 11 bases between them. Germline values: CDR1 SNHLY, CDR2 FYNNEI. The CDR3 DNA sequence: TGTGCCAGCAGGGGGGGTGCAGCAACTAATGAAAAACTGTTTTTT. Its translation is CASRGGAATNEKLFF.

The J gene is TRBJ1-2, the V gene TRBV7-2, with D maybe TRBD1 (5 bases). The CDR3 loop spans 14 amino acids. Between the trimmed V and J ends, which lost 5 bases and 4 bases, there was a span of 14 bases. Germline CDR1 reads SGHTA; CDR2 reads FQGNSA. CDR3 coding DNA: TGTGCCAGCAGCCCAGGACACCTCACCTATGGCTACACCTTC. This sequence encodes CASSPGHLTYGYTF.

The chain uses TRBV5-4 and TRBJ1-2; D might be TRBD1 (6 bases). Germline V gene lookup returns CDR1 SGHNT and CDR2 YYREEE (reference sequence). The CDR3 covers 14 residues. Trimming took off 0 bases at V and 2 bases at J, with 8 bases between the two ends. The CDR3 DNA reads as TGTGCCAGCAGCTTGGGACAGGAAAACTATGGCTACACCTTC. This sequence encodes CASSLGQENYGYTF.

V is TRBV9 and J is TRBJ1-2; D is undetermined. V lost 0 bases, J lost 5 bases, and 14 bases lay in between. The germline gives CDR1 SGDLS, CDR2 YYNGEE. The CDR3 contains 15 residues. The CDR3 coding sequence is TGTGCCAGCAGCGTAGGAGGGCGGCCCCCATATGGCTACACCTTC. It yields the protein CASSVGGRPPYGYTF.

Only a few counts were recorded for this clone. The V call is TRBV24-1, the J call TRBJ2-7; 11 positions agree with TRBD1. Trimming took 6 bases from V and 6 from J; bases not matched to a gene: 3. Germline CDR1 KGHDR, CDR2 SFDVKD. The CDR3 loop spans 13 amino acids. The CDR3 region has the DNA TGTGCCACCAGTTCAGGGACAGGGGGCGAGCAGTACTTC. The encoded protein is CATSSGTGGEQYF.

The chain joins TRBV6-5 to TRBJ1-1; 8 positions match TRBD1. With V trimmed by 5 bases and J by 6 bases, 5 bases remained unmatched. The CDR3 contains 13 residues. Germline V gene data show CDR1 as MNHEY and CDR2 as SVGAGI. CDR3 coding DNA: TGTGCCAGCAGTAGATCAGGGGGCCCTGAAGCTTTCTTT. It yields the protein CASSRSGGPEAFF.

This chain connects TRBV25-1 to TRBJ1-3, with D perhaps matching TRBD1 (6 bases). This CDR3 comprises 14 residues. The V end lost 4 bases, the J end lost 0 bases, and 7 bases lay between the germline ends. Germline CDR1 MGHDK, CDR2 SYGVNS. CDR3 DNA sequence: TGTGCCAGCAGTGTAGGGGGCTCTGGAAACACCATATATTTT. Protein sequence: CASSVGGSGNTIYF.

The chain has TRBV6-4 and TRBJ2-1; D gene uncertain. Germline V CDR1 and CDR2: MRHNA, SNTAGT. The CDR3 contains 13 residues. V was shortened by 5 bases and J by 14 bases, with 19 bases between the two germline ends. CDR3 amino acids: CASSLSLSTLKFF. As DNA, the CDR3 is TGTGCCAGCAGTCTCTCCCTTTCTACCCTAAAGTTCTTC.

The chain links TRBV5-1 to TRBJ2-3, with a tentative D call TRBD1 (6 bases). Germline V gene lookup returns CDR1 SGHRS and CDR2 YFSETQ. This CDR3 region has 14 residues. Trimming removed 1 base from V and 6 bases from J, with 12 bases in between. CDR3 residues: CASSLTGLLDTQYF. DNA for the CDR3: TGCGCCAGCAGCTTGACAGGGTTGCTGGATACGCAGTATTTT.

The gene calls are TRBV6-5 and TRBJ1-1; TRBD1 matches at 7 bases. CDR3 size: 15 residues. The germline V gene encodes CDR1 MNHEY and CDR2 SVGAGI. The V and J ends lost 6 bases and 0 bases, in that order; junction bases with no gene match: 7. The CDR3 loop reads CASSPRTGLNTEAFF. In nucleotides, the CDR3 is TGTGCCAGCAGCCCGAGGACAGGTCTGAACACTGAAGCTTTCTTT.

V usage is TRBV25-1 and J usage is TRBJ1-4; D remains unclear. Germline CDR1 reads MGHDK; CDR2 reads SYGVNS. This CDR3 is 13 amino acids long. The V end was cut by 5 bases, the J end by 4 bases, with 8 bases between. The CDR3 region is CASSWRINEKLFF. The CDR3, as DNA: TGTGCCAGCAGTTGGCGGATTAATGAAAAACTGTTTTTT.

The gene calls are TRBV30 and TRBJ1-1, with TRBD1 matching 7 bases. Unmatched junction bases numbered 6, after V lost 3 bases and J lost 8 bases. CDR1 and CDR2 from the germline V gene are GTSNPN and SVGIG (reference sequence). The CDR3 is made up of 12 amino acids. In nucleotides, the CDR3 is TGTGCCTGGAGGACAGGGTTGCGGGAAGCTTTCTTT. Its translation is CAWRTGLREAFF.

This clone has only one observation. J is TRBJ1-2 and V is TRBV6-9; 8 bases fit TRBD1. V shed 6 bases and J 6 bases; nucleotides not matched to a gene: 12. Germline CDR1 and CDR2: MNHGY and SVAAGI. CDR3 length equals 15 residues. The CDR3 DNA is TGTGCCAGCAGAGGGGACAGGCGGGGCTACGATGGCTACACCTTC. This encodes CASRGDRRGYDGYTF.

The V gene is TRBV15, the J gene TRBJ1-2, with TRBD1 identical over 10 bases. In germline, CDR1 is LNHNV, CDR2 YYDKDF (reference sequence). V shed 3 bases and J 7 bases; nucleotides not matched to a gene: 5. The CDR3 extends over 14 amino acids. The CDR3 region has the DNA TGTGCCACCAGCAGGGACAGGGGGATTGGTGGCTACACCTTC. It encodes CATSRDRGIGGYTF.

The chain has TRBV7-9 and TRBJ1-1; D ambiguous. Germline V CDR1 and CDR2: SEHNR, FQNEAQ (reference sequence). V lost 2 bases and J 7 bases, leaving 11 bases between the germline ends. There are 13 residues in the CDR3. The CDR3 reads CASSLLIGSEAFF. For the CDR3, the DNA is TGTGCCAGCAGCTTACTGATCGGGAGTGAAGCTTTCTTT.

Only one count was recorded for this clone. The J gene is TRBJ2-3, the V gene TRBV5-4; 7 nucleotides align to TRBD2. This CDR3 has 16 residues. Germline V gene sequence: CDR1 SGHNT, CDR2 YYREEE (reference sequence). V shed 2 bases and J 5 bases; nucleotides not matched to a gene: 11. DNA of the CDR3: TGTGCCAGCAGCTTCAGGGATAGCGGGTCAGGAGATACGCAGTATTTT. It codes for CASSFRDSGSGDTQYF.